This entry lists 4 T cell receptor beta chains sequenced from one sample in a study of blood T cell repertoires in COVID-19. Assay: immunoSEQ multiplex PCR; the TCRdb copy retains only in-frame clones and omits some. This table holds under 150,000 clones, 80% found once. Material: peripheral blood. These receptors originate from a man in his 70s with acute or convalescent COVID-19.

This clone has only a few counts. The V gene is TRBV29-1, the J gene TRBJ1-2; possible D gene TRBD1, 6 bases. Per germline, CDR1 SQVTM and CDR2 ANQGSEA. The CDR3 runs 11 residues. Between the trimmed V and J ends, which lost 8 bases and 5 bases, there was a span of 12 bases. The CDR3 protein is CSIRGAYGYTF. The CDR3 DNA sequence: TGCAGCATCCGGGGGGCTTATGGCTACACCTTC.

V gene TRBV18 combines with J gene TRBJ2-7, with 8 bases identical to TRBD2. This CDR3 spans 17 amino acids. Trimming at V came to 2 bases and at J to 5 bases, leaving 14 bases not matched to a gene. Germline V gene data show CDR1 as KGHSH and CDR2 as LQKENI. CDR3 in DNA: TGTGCCAGCTCACCAAGCGTCTCCAGCGGGGGAAGGAACGAGCAGTACTTC. Its protein product is CASSPSVSSGGRNEQYF.

V usage is TRBV3-1 (or the pseudogene TRBV3-2) and J usage is TRBJ2-7; D unclear. The CDR3 is made up of 14 amino acids. CDR1 is LGHDT and CDR2 is YNNKEL in the germline V gene (reference sequence). V lost 3 bases and J lost 5, with 14 bases in between. The CDR3 here is CASSQSPGSHEQYF. DNA for the CDR3: TGTGCCAGCAGCCAGAGCCCCGGGTCCCACGAGCAGTACTTC.

The sample holds a few counts of this clone. The chain uses TRBV5-1 and TRBJ2-3, with a weak D call TRBD1 (6 bases). Germline CDR1 and CDR2: SGHRS and YFSETQ. CDR3 length: 14 amino acids. The V end was cut by 2 bases, the J end by 4 bases, with 11 bases between. The CDR3 reads CASSLDRRSDTQYF. As DNA, the CDR3 is TGCGCCAGCAGCTTAGACAGGCGGTCAGATACGCAGTATTTT.